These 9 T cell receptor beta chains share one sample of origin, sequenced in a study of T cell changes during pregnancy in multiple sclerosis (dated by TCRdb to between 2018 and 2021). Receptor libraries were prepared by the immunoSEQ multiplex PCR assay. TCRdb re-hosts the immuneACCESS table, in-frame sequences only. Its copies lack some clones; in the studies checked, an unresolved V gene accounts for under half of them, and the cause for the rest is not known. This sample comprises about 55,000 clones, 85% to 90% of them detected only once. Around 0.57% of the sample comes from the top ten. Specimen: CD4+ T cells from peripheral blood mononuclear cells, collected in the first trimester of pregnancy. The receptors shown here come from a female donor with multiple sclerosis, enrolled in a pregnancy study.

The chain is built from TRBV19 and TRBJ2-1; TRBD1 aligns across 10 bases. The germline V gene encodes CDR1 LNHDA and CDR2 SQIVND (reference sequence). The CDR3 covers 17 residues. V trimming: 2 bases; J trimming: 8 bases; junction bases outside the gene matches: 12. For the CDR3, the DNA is TGTGCCAGTAGTATATCGGCCGGGACAGGGGTTGTCGATGAGCAGTTCTTC. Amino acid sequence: CASSISAGTGVVDEQFF.

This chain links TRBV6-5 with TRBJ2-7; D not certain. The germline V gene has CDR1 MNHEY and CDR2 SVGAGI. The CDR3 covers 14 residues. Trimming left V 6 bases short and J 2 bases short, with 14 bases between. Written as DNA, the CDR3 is TGTGCCAGCAGAAAGACTGCATGGGCCTACGAGCAGTACTTC. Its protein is CASRKTAWAYEQYF.

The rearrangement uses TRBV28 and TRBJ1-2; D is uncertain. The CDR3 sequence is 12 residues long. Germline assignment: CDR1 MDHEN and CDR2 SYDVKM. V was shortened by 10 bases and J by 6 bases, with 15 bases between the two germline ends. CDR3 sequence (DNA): TGTGCCACCCTCCTGGCGGGGAATGGCTACACCTTC. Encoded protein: CATLLAGNGYTF.

Written as DNA, the CDR3 is TGTGCCATCAGTGGCCAGGGCGGCTACACCTTC. Amino acid sequence: CAISGQGGYTF. This chain joins TRBV10-3 and TRBJ1-2; possibly TRBD1 for D (5 bases). Germline V CDR1 and CDR2: ENHRY, SYGVKD. The CDR3 spans 11 residues. V was cut by 4 bases and J by 8 bases, with 8 bases left in between.

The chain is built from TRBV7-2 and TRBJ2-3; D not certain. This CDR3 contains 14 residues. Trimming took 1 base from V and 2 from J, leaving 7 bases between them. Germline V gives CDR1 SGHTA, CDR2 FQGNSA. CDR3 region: CASSLDQFTDTQYF. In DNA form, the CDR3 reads TGTGCCAGCAGCTTAGACCAGTTCACAGATACGCAGTATTTT.

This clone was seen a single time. DNA of the CDR3: TGTGCCAGCAGCTTAGGTGGACAAGGCGCCACAGATACGCAGTATTTT. Amino acid sequence: CASSLGGQGATDTQYF. The chain couples TRBV7-6 to TRBJ2-3; tentatively, D is TRBD1 (5 bases). Trimming removed 1 base from V and 2 bases from J, with 13 bases in between. Germline V lookup: CDR1 SGHVS, CDR2 FNYEAQ. The CDR3 covers 16 residues.

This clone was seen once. The CDR3 sequence is CASSLAFLGTSGGRQETQYF. CDR3 bases: TGTGCCAGCAGCTTAGCTTTTCTCGGGACTAGCGGGGGGAGGCAAGAGACCCAGTACTTC. The V call is TRBV7-8, the J call TRBJ2-5; 15 positions agree with TRBD2. The CDR3 has 20 residues. CDR1 and CDR2 (germline): SGHVS, FQNEAQ. With V trimmed by 0 bases and J by 2 bases, 10 bases remained unmatched.

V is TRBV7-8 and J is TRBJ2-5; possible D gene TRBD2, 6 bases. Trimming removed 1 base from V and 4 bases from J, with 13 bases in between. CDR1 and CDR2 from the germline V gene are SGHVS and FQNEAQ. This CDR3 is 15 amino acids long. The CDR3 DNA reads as TGTGCCAGCAGCTTAGGCGTGGGGGGAGGAGAGACCCAGTACTTC. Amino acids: CASSLGVGGGETQYF.

CDR3 in DNA: TGTGCCATCAGTGACGGACAGAAAATAGGAAACACCATATATTTT. This codes for CAISDGQKIGNTIYF. V usage is TRBV10-3 and J usage is TRBJ1-3, with TRBD1 as a possible D gene (6 bases). Germline V gives CDR1 ENHRY, CDR2 SYGVKD. V lost 3 bases and J 4 bases, leaving 13 bases between the germline ends. There are 15 residues in the CDR3.